Below are 18 T cell receptor beta chains sequenced from a single sample in a study of response to subunit inactivated influenza vaccine. TCRdb reanalysed the RT-PCR reads using MiXCR and keeps one entry per CDR3 protein. The sample has hundreds of thousands of distinct CDR3 sequences; 13% are singletons. The source material was PBMCs from blood, sampled roughly 46 days after vaccination. The receptors were sampled from a man in his fifties or sixties who received an inactivated influenza vaccine.

This clonotype occurred a few times. V gene TRBV20-1 combines with J gene TRBJ2-7; D possibly corresponds to TRBD1 (6 bases). Trimming removed 3 bases at V and 2 bases at J, with 11 bases between. From germline, CDR1 is DFQATT and CDR2 SNEGSKA (reference sequence). CDR3 length: 13 residues. The CDR3 is CSARKGVTYEQYF. The CDR3 DNA follows: TGCAGTGCTAGGAAGGGGGTTACCTACGAGCAGTACTTC.

This clonotype was detected only a few times. The rearrangement joins TRBV20-1 to TRBJ2-7, with D perhaps TRBD1 (6 bases). The V gene lost 0 bases and the J gene lost 3 bases, with 12 bases spanning the gap. The CDR3 extends over 14 amino acids. Germline V CDR1 and CDR2: DFQATT, SNEGSKA (reference sequence). CDR3 region: CSARDAQGDYEQYF. The CDR3 bases are TGCAGTGCTAGAGATGCACAGGGAGACTACGAGCAGTACTTC.

The chain combines TRBV6-2 or TRBV6-3 with TRBJ2-1; D may be TRBD2 (6 bases). The CDR3 length is 12 residues. Germline V lookup: CDR1 MNHEY, CDR2 SVGEGT. V gave up 5 bases and J gave up 11 bases, with 13 bases separating them. CDR3 in DNA: TGTGCCAGCAGTCTAATGACTAGTAAGCAGTTCTTC. Its protein product is CASSLMTSKQFF.

This clonotype showed up just a few times. The chain employs TRBV11-2 and TRBJ2-3; D perhaps matches TRBD2 (6 bases). The CDR3 is made up of 15 amino acids. V was cut by 5 bases and J by 2 bases, with 14 bases left in between. The germline V gene encodes CDR1 SGHAT and CDR2 FQNNGV. The CDR3 nucleotides read TGTGCCAGCAGCCCAGGACTACCAATCACAGATACGCAGTATTTT. As protein: CASSPGLPITDTQYF.

This chain joins TRBV6-1 and TRBJ1-5; D is undetermined. This CDR3 contains 15 residues. Germline lookup yields CDR1 MNHNS and CDR2 SASEGT. V was pared by 5 bases and J by 2 bases, with 13 bases between. For the CDR3, the DNA is TGTGCCAGCAGTCTCGGGTTTGAGGGCAATCAGCCCCAGCATTTT. This gives the protein CASSLGFEGNQPQHF.

This clonotype was detected many times. The V call is TRBV12-3 or TRBV12-4, the J call TRBJ1-2; 7 bases are shared with TRBD1. The CDR3 is made up of 13 amino acids. The V and J ends lost 11 bases and 4 bases, in that order; junction bases with no gene match: 10. For the CDR3, the DNA is TGTGCCGTAGGAGGGGGCGTCGTCTATGGCTACACCTTC. This sequence encodes CAVGGGVVYGYTF.

This sequence joins TRBV19 and TRBJ2-7; D possibly corresponds to TRBD2 (5 bases). Between the trimmed V and J ends, which lost 1 base and 0 bases, there was a span of 10 bases. This CDR3 has 15 residues. CDR1 LNHDA and CDR2 SQIVND come from the germline V gene (reference sequence). CDR3 region: CASSIGAESSYEQYF. The CDR3 DNA sequence: TGTGCCAGTAGTATAGGAGCGGAGAGCTCCTACGAGCAGTACTTC.

The sample holds a few counts of this clonotype. The chain recombines TRBV5-1 with TRBJ2-5, with D possibly TRBD2 on 6 matching bases. The V end was cut by 6 bases, the J end by 1 base, with 19 bases between. Germline CDR1 SGHRS, CDR2 YFSETQ. The CDR3 sequence is 16 residues long. The chain's CDR3 is CASTPGAGFSQETQYF. The CDR3 coding sequence is TGCGCCAGCACCCCCGGGGCGGGGTTCTCCCAAGAGACCCAGTACTTC. Combining the CDR3 with reference TRBV5-1 and TRBJ2-5 gives the whole variable domain KAGVTQTPRYLIKTRGQQVTLSCSPISGHRSVSWYQQTPGQGLQFLFEYFSETQRNKGNFPGRFSGRQFSNSRSEMNVSTLELGDSALYLCASTPGAGFSQETQYFGPGTRLLVL.

This clonotype was observed many times. This chain connects TRBV10-3 to TRBJ2-1; 8 bases are a match to TRBD1. The CDR3 length is 15 residues. Germline V gene sequence: CDR1 ENHRY, CDR2 SYGVKD. V shed 4 bases, J shed 6 bases, and the junction held 8 bases outside the gene matches. CDR3 DNA: TGTGCCATCAGTGGGACAGGGCGAATGTCCAATGAGCAGTTCTTC. It encodes CAISGTGRMSNEQFF.

The rearrangement joins TRBV7-9 to TRBJ2-3, with D possibly being TRBD2 (6 bases). Germline V gene lookup returns CDR1 SEHNR and CDR2 FQNEAQ (reference sequence). The CDR3 covers 13 residues. V was trimmed by 8 bases and J by 1 base, leaving 10 bases between them. The CDR3: CASGWGGTDTQYF. The DNA of the CDR3 is TGTGCCAGCGGCTGGGGGGGCACAGATACGCAGTATTTT.

V gene TRBV3-1 combines with J gene TRBJ1-3; 10 positions agree with TRBD1. V was clipped by 5 bases and J by 2 bases; unmatched bases: 3. This CDR3 region has 15 residues. CDR1 is LGHDT and CDR2 is YNNKEL in the germline V gene (reference sequence). Here the CDR3 reads CASSSGTGAGNTIYF. Here the CDR3 DNA reads TGTGCCAGCAGCTCGGGGACAGGGGCTGGAAACACCATATATTTT.

This clonotype was seen a few times. The rearrangement links TRBV6-2 or TRBV6-3 to TRBJ1-6; 7 bases map to TRBD1. J gave up 6 bases and V 2 bases, and 7 bases lay outside the gene matches. CDR3 length: 16 amino acids. Germline V gene lookup returns CDR1 MNHEY and CDR2 SVGEGT. CDR3 DNA sequence: TGTGCCAGCAGTTACCGGCAGGGGGGAAGTAATTCACCCCTCCACTTT. This gives the protein CASSYRQGGSNSPLHF.

This clonotype was observed a handful of times. The J gene is TRBJ1-2, the V gene TRBV10-3; the D is unclear. The CDR3 is made up of 13 amino acids. CDR1 is ENHRY and CDR2 is SYGVKD in the germline V gene. V lost 0 bases, J lost 5 bases, and 7 bases lay in between. The CDR3 loop is CAISESRGYGYTF. CDR3 DNA sequence: TGTGCCATCAGTGAGTCGAGAGGTTATGGCTACACCTTC.

A few counts support this clonotype. The chain employs TRBV7-9 and TRBJ2-7, with D tentatively TRBD2 (6 bases). Germline V gives CDR1 SEHNR, CDR2 FQNEAQ (reference sequence). The CDR3 has 15 residues. The V end was cut by 8 bases, the J end by 0 bases, with 17 bases between. The CDR3 protein is CASGHSGRGSYEQYF. The CDR3 nucleotides are TGTGCCAGCGGCCATTCGGGGCGGGGCTCCTACGAGCAGTACTTC. Supplemented by reference TRBV7-9 and TRBJ2-7, the full variable domain reads DTGVSQNPRHKITKRGQNVTFRCDPISEHNRLYWYRQTLGQGPEFLTYFQNEAQLEKSRLLSDRFSAERPKGSFSTLEIQRTEQGDSAMYLCASGHSGRGSYEQYFGPGTRLTVT.

This clonotype was detected only a few times. The rearrangement uses TRBV18 and TRBJ2-7; D is unclear. The length of the CDR3 is 13 residues. Germline V gene sequence: CDR1 KGHSH, CDR2 LQKENI. V was trimmed by 1 base and J by 4 bases, leaving 8 bases between them. The CDR3 DNA reads as TGTGCCAGCTCACCACAGCAGCAATACGAGCAGTACTTC. Its protein product is CASSPQQQYEQYF.

V usage is TRBV28 and J usage is TRBJ2-2, with TRBD2 matching 8 bases. V gave up 5 bases and J gave up 6 bases; unmatched junction bases: 8. This CDR3 region has 15 residues. Germline V lookup: CDR1 MDHEN, CDR2 SYDVKM. CDR3 loop: CASSSGSIGPGELFF. DNA of the CDR3: TGTGCCAGCAGTAGCGGGAGTATCGGTCCCGGGGAGCTGTTTTTT. The full variable domain, rest sourced from reference TRBV28 and TRBJ2-2, is DVKVTQSSRYLVKRTGEKVFLECVQDMDHENMFWYRQDPGLGLRLIYFSYDVKMKEKGDIPEGYSVSREKKERFSLILESASTNQTSMYLCASSSGSIGPGELFFGEGSRLTVL.

This clonotype was seen a handful of times. The genes are TRBV6-5 and TRBJ1-2; no firm D call. Per germline, CDR1 MNHEY and CDR2 SVGAGI. The CDR3 sequence is 11 residues long. V lost 4 bases, J lost 8 bases, and 8 bases lay in between. The CDR3, as DNA: TGTGCCAGCAGTTCTGCCAGGGGCTACACCTTC. Residues: CASSSARGYTF.

In the case of this clonotype: A clone one base away is much larger, so this may be a read error. The V and J genes are TRBV7-2 and TRBJ2-7, with D possibly TRBD1 on 6 matching bases. The germline CDR1 and CDR2 sequences are SGHTA and FQGNSA. This CDR3 region has 16 residues. CDR3 sequence (DNA): TGTGCCATCAGCTTAGTTTCCAGGGGACCAACCTACGAGCAGTACTTC. Protein sequence: CAISLVSRGPTYEQYF.